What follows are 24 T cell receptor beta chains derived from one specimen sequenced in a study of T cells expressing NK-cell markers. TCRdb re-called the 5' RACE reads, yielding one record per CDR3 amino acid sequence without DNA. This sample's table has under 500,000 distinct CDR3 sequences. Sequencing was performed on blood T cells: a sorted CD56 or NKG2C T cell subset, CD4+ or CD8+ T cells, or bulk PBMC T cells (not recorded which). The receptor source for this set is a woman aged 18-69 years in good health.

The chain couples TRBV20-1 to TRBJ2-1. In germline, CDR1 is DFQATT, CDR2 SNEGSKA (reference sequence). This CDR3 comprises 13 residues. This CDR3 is CSARSPSGNEQFF.

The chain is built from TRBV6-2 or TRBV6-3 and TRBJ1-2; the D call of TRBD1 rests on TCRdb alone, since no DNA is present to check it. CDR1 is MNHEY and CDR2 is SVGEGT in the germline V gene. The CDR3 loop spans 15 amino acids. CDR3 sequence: CASRDPSDGRYGYTF.

The CDR3 region is CASSLLQGNEQFF. The chain couples TRBV7-2 to TRBJ2-1; TCRdb picks TRBD1, but there is no DNA to check that call. Germline assignment: CDR1 SGHTA and CDR2 FQGNSA. The CDR3 runs to 13 residues. Based on the CDR3 plus reference TRBV7-2 and TRBJ2-1, the full variable domain is GAGVSQSPSNKVTEKGKDVELRCDPISGHTALYWYRQSLGQGLEFLIYFQGNSAPDKSGLPSDRFSAERTGGSVSTLTIQRTQQEDSAVYLCASSLLQGNEQFFGPGTRLTVL.

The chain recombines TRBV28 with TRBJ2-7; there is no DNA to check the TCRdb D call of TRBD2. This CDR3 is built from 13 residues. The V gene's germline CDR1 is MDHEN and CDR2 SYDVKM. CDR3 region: CASRTGGPYEQYF.

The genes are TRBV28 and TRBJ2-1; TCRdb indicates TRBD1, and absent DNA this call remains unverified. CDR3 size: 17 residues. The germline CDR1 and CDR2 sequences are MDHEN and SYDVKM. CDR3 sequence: CASSWIPGTELYNEQFF.

CDR3 sequence reads: CSVDLRADTQYF. This rearrangement joins TRBV29-1 to TRBJ2-3. The CDR3 loop spans 12 amino acids. Germline assignment: CDR1 SQVTM and CDR2 ANQGSEA.

The CDR3 sequence is CASSLLEVANGYTF. The chain joins TRBV5-1 to TRBJ1-2; absent DNA, TCRdb's TRBD1 call cannot be checked. This CDR3 contains 14 residues. Germline CDR1 SGHRS, CDR2 YFSETQ.

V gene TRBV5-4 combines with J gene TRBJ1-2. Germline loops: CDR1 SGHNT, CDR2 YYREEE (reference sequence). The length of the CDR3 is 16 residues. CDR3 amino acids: CASSLEAWRGSYGYTF.

The CDR3: CASSSQPNSYNSPLHF. The V call is TRBV7-3, the J call TRBJ1-6. CDR1 and CDR2 from the germline V gene are SGHTA and FQGTGA. CDR3 length: 16 amino acids.

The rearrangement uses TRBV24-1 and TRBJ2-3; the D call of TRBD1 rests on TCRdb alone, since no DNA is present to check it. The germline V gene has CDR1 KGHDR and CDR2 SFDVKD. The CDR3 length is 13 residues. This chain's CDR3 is CATWDTDTDTQYF.

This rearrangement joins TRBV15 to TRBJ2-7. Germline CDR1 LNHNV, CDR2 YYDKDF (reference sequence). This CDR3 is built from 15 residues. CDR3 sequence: CATSTPKAGSYEQYF.

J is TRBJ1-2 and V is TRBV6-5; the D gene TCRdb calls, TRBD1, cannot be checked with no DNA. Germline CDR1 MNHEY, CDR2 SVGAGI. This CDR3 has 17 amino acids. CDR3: CASSYSTGGSGYYGYTF.

The CDR3 loop is CATKEGGGITEAFF. This chain connects TRBV6-1 to TRBJ1-1; TCRdb's D call, TRBD1, is unchecked because there is no DNA. CDR1 is MNHNS, CDR2 SASEGT, per germline. The CDR3 runs to 14 residues.

The CDR3 reads CSAQASGGTRLYNEQFF. This chain uses TRBV20-1 with TRBJ2-1; without DNA, the TCRdb call of TRBD2 cannot be checked. The CDR3 has 17 amino acids. Looked up from germline, CDR1 is DFQATT and CDR2 is SNEGSKA (reference sequence).

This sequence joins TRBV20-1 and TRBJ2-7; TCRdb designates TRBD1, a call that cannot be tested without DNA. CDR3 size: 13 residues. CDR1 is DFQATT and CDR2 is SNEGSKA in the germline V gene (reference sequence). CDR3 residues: CSAKEGHHYEQYF.

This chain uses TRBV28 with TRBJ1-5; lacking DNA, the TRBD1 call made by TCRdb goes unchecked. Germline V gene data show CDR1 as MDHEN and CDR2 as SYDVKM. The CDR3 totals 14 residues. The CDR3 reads CASRADSSNQPQHF.

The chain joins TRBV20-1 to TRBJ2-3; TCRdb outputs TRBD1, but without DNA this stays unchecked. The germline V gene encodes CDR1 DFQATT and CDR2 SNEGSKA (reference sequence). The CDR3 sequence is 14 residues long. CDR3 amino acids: CSARQGYSTDTQYF.

This chain's CDR3 is CASRPYRGQSNEKLFF. The J gene is TRBJ1-4, the V gene TRBV6-1; absent DNA, TCRdb's TRBD1 call cannot be checked. CDR1 is MNHNS and CDR2 is SASEGT in the germline V gene. The CDR3 sequence is 16 residues long.

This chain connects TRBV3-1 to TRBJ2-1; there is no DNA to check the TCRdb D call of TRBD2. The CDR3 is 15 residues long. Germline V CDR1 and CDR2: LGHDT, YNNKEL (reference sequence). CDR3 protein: CASSPSGGAKYEQFF.

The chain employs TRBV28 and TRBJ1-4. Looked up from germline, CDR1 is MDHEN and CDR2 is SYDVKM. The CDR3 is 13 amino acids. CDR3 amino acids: CAIKGGLYEKLFF. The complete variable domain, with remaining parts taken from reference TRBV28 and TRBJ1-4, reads DVKVTQSSRYLVKRTGEKVFLECVQDMDHENMFWYRQDPGLGLRLIYFSYDVKMKEKGDIPEGYSVSREKKERFSLILESASTNQTSMYLCAIKGGLYEKLFFGSGTQLSVL.

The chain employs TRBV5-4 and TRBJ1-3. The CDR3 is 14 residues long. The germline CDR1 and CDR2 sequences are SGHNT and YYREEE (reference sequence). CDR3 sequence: CASSSGLSGNTIYF.

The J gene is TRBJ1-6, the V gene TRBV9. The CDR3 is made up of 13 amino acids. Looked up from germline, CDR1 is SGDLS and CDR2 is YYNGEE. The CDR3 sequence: CASSGPGVVTLHF.

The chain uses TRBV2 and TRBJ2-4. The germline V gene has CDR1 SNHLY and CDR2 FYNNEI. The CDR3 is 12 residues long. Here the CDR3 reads CASEYERDIQYF. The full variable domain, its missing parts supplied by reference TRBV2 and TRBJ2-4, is EPEVTQTPSHQVTQMGQEVILRCVPISNHLYFYWYRQILGQKVEFLVSFYNNEISEKSEIFDDQFSVERPDGSNFTLKIRSTKLEDSAMYFCASEYERDIQYFGAGTRLSVL.

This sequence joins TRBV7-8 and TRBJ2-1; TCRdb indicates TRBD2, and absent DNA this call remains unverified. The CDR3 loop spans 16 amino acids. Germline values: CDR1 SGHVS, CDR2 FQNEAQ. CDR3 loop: CASSFRDSGRYNEQFF.